This TCR beta chain was captured in a study of blood T cells in healthy people across ages. Overall study results and limits: TCR beta diversity was tightly associated with the proportion of naive T cells. With age, beta diversity per million T cells declined roughly linearly, significantly by 30 to 40.

Together with a sample-barcoded 5' primer, a J-beta primer mix was included in a second PCR lasting roughly 7 to 11 cycles. The authors tagged each cDNA molecule using a template-switch adaptor with 12 random nucleotides. MiXCR, applied by TCRdb to the 5' RACE reads, yields one record per CDR3 protein. The sample has fewer than 1,000,000 distinct CDR3 sequences; around 45% are singletons. As concerns this clonotype: Its antigen is still unknown.

The germline V gene has CDR1 MNHEY and CDR2 SMNVEV (reference sequence). The CDR3 has 11 amino acids. With 8 bases clipped from V and 9 bases from J, the junction kept 4 bases outside the gene matches. Sequencing used blood. The J gene is TRBJ2-1, the V gene TRBV27, with TRBD1 identical over 7 bases. This receptor was identified in a man in his sixties in good health. The CDR3 loop is CASLTGVEQFF. The CDR3 region has the DNA TGTGCCAGCCTCACAGGGGTTGAGCAGTTCTTC.